Below are 22 T cell receptor beta chains sequenced from a single sample in a study of shared clonotypes between healthy human individuals. This table comes from immunoSEQ multiplex PCR, and its TCRdb copy is limited to in-frame clones, with some not included. The sample shows 100,000 or so clones, 68% of them seen only once. Sequencing input: memory CD8+ T cells sorted from blood. The sample's subset: CD45RO+ cells pooled with CCR7-negative TemRA cells. Every receptor here comes from a woman in her twenties or thirties in good health.

About this clone: This CDR3 is also generated by other DNA sequences in the sample. The chain combines TRBV6-4 with TRBJ2-3; TRBD2 might be the D (6 bases). CDR3 length equals 15 residues. The germline CDR1 and CDR2 sequences are MRHNA and SNTAGT. The V end was cut by 3 bases, the J end by 0 bases, with 10 bases between. The CDR3 loop is CASSEGSGSTDTQYF. The CDR3 coding sequence is TGTGCCAGCAGTGAGGGGAGCGGGAGCACAGATACGCAGTATTTT.

The chain links TRBV30 to TRBJ1-1; maybe TRBD1 (5 bases). Germline assignment: CDR1 GTSNPN and CDR2 SVGIG (reference sequence). This CDR3 is 13 amino acids long. V lost 3 bases to trimming and J lost 4 bases, with 12 bases between them. The CDR3 DNA follows: TGTGCCTGGAGCCTCCAGGGCTTCACTGAAGCTTTCTTT. The encoded protein is CAWSLQGFTEAFF.

V gene TRBV30 combines with J gene TRBJ1-1; tentatively, D is TRBD1 (6 bases). Germline V gene lookup returns CDR1 GTSNPN and CDR2 SVGIG (reference sequence). CDR3 length equals 14 residues. The V and J ends lost 0 bases and 4 bases respectively, with 12 bases between them. CDR3 in DNA: TGTGCCTGGAGTGTACTACAGGGCGGCACTGAAGCTTTCTTT. Amino acids: CAWSVLQGGTEAFF.

This clone was picked up a small number of times. The genes are TRBV7-9 and TRBJ2-2, with D possibly being TRBD2 (6 bases). The CDR3 has 16 amino acids. CDR1 SEHNR and CDR2 FQNEAQ come from the germline V gene (reference sequence). The V end was cut by 3 bases, the J end by 3 bases, with 14 bases between. The CDR3 protein is CASSFGAGFYTGELFF. In DNA, the CDR3 is TGTGCCAGCAGCTTTGGGGCGGGATTTTACACCGGGGAGCTGTTTTTT.

This chain links TRBV7-2 with TRBJ1-1; D might be TRBD1 (6 bases). Germline V gene data show CDR1 as SGHTA and CDR2 as FQGNSA. The V gene lost 4 bases and the J gene lost 6 bases, with 12 bases spanning the gap. This CDR3 spans 13 amino acids. The CDR3 is CASSSPTGAEAFF. DNA for the CDR3: TGTGCCAGCAGCTCACCGACAGGAGCTGAAGCTTTCTTT.

V gene TRBV18 combines with J gene TRBJ1-1; 7 nucleotides align to TRBD1. The V and J ends lost 3 bases and 6 bases, in that order; junction bases with no gene match: 7. The CDR3 is made up of 14 amino acids. CDR1 KGHSH and CDR2 LQKENI come from the germline V gene. The CDR3 coding sequence is TGTGCCAGCTCACCCGAACCAACAGGGGCTGAAGCTTTCTTT. Protein: CASSPEPTGAEAFF.

This clone was detected many times. The V gene is TRBV5-6, the J gene TRBJ1-3; D is unresolved. Between the trimmed V and J ends, which lost 1 base and 1 base, there was a span of 15 bases. Germline values: CDR1 SGHDT, CDR2 YYEEEE. The CDR3 has 17 amino acids. The CDR3 loop is CASSLTPRQLSGNTIYF. The CDR3 region has the DNA TGTGCCAGCAGCTTGACCCCTCGACAATTGTCTGGAAACACCATATATTTT.

The gene calls are TRBV11-2 and TRBJ1-3; D is unresolved. Per germline, CDR1 SGHAT and CDR2 FQNNGV. Trimming took off 2 bases at V and 3 bases at J, with 20 bases between the two ends. The CDR3 is made up of 18 amino acids. For the CDR3, the DNA is TGTGCCAGCAGCTTAAGTAGCTGGGAGCCCTCGAATGGAAACACCATATATTTT. The encoded protein is CASSLSSWEPSNGNTIYF.

The chain uses TRBV7-9 and TRBJ2-4; TRBD2 aligns across 9 bases. The V gene end was trimmed by 4 bases and the J gene end by 0 bases; junction bases not matched to a gene: 4. Germline CDR1 reads SEHNR; CDR2 reads FQNEAQ (reference sequence). The CDR3 is made up of 16 amino acids. Here the CDR3 DNA reads TGTGCCAGCAGCTCTGGGCGGGAGGGAGCCAAAAACATTCAGTACTTC. The encoded protein is CASSSGREGAKNIQYF. Full variable domain (missing parts from reference TRBV7-9 and TRBJ2-4): DTGVSQNPRHKITKRGQNVTFRCDPISEHNRLYWYRQTLGQGPEFLTYFQNEAQLEKSRLLSDRFSAERPKGSFSTLEIQRTEQGDSAMYLCASSSGREGAKNIQYFGAGTRLSVL.

The V and J genes are TRBV7-8 and TRBJ2-1; TRBD2 agrees at 12 bases. After removal of 4 bases from V and 6 bases from J, the junction contained 7 bases not matched to a gene. There are 16 residues in the CDR3. CDR1 SGHVS and CDR2 FQNEAQ come from the germline V gene. The DNA of the CDR3 is TGTGCCAGCAGCTCGACTAGCGGGAGTTATAGCAATGAGCAGTTCTTC. It yields the protein CASSSTSGSYSNEQFF.

The V and J genes are TRBV11-2 and TRBJ2-3; 11 nucleotides line up with TRBD2. The V segment lost 8 bases and the J segment 7 bases; nucleotides outside the gene matches: 14. The CDR3 spans 16 residues. Germline CDR1 SGHAT, CDR2 FQNNGV. CDR3 region: CASRTLAGGPMNTQYF. The DNA of the CDR3 is TGTGCCAGCCGCACTTTAGCGGGAGGGCCGATGAATACGCAGTATTTT.

The gene calls are TRBV28 and TRBJ2-5, with 10 bases that match TRBD1. Per the germline V gene, CDR1 is MDHEN and CDR2 is SYDVKM. The CDR3 extends over 15 amino acids. The J segment lost 5 bases and the V segment lost 6 bases, leaving 9 bases of the junction unmatched. The CDR3 nucleotides read TGTGCCAGCAGATCCGGGACAGGGGATGTGGAGACCCAGTACTTC. This translates into CASRSGTGDVETQYF.

This clone was seen many times. This specimen includes other DNA sequences encoding the same CDR3. The chain couples TRBV7-9 to TRBJ2-7; D gene ambiguous. V was shortened by 1 base and J by 3 bases, with 7 bases between the two germline ends. CDR1 and CDR2 (germline): SEHNR, FQNEAQ (reference sequence). This CDR3 comprises 13 residues. CDR3 loop: CASSLGPNYEQYF. CDR3 bases: TGTGCCAGCAGCTTAGGACCGAACTACGAGCAGTACTTC.

The chain combines TRBV1 with TRBJ2-6; the tabulated D call, TRBD1, remains unverified against the DNA. TRBV1 is noted as a pseudogene. The CDR3 has 13 amino acids. CDR3 protein: CTSTQSRANVLTF. The CDR3 region has the DNA TGCACCAGCACACAAAGTCGGGCCAACGTCCTGACTTTC.

The V and J genes are TRBV20-1 and TRBJ1-5; D unresolved. With 3 bases removed from V and 5 bases from J, the gap between germline ends came to 5 bases. This CDR3 is 11 amino acids long. Germline V gene sequence: CDR1 DFQATT, CDR2 SNEGSKA (reference sequence). The CDR3 region is CSASVDQPQHF. For the CDR3, the DNA is TGCAGTGCTAGCGTCGATCAGCCCCAGCATTTT.

This clone turned up a few times. The chain combines TRBV7-8 with TRBJ2-7, with D unclear. The CDR3 has 12 amino acids. Germline lookup yields CDR1 SGHVS and CDR2 FQNEAQ. Deletions cut 5 bases from V and 2 bases from J, with 7 bases between. The CDR3 nucleotides read TGTGCCAGCAGCCCCGGCCCCTACGAGCAGTACTTC. It encodes CASSPGPYEQYF.

The rearrangement links TRBV27 to TRBJ1-5; D is ambiguous. Trimming removed 4 bases at V and 4 bases at J, with 8 bases between. Germline loops: CDR1 MNHEY, CDR2 SMNVEV (reference sequence). The CDR3 sequence is 13 residues long. The CDR3 is CASSWDLNQPQHF. The CDR3 DNA reads TGTGCCAGCAGTTGGGATCTTAATCAGCCCCAGCATTTT.

The CDR3: CASSTPYEQYF. The DNA of the CDR3 is TGTGCCAGCAGCACTCCCTACGAGCAGTACTTC. The chain has TRBV7-2 and TRBJ2-7; D unclear. Germline CDR1 SGHTA, CDR2 FQGNSA. Trimming stripped 5 bases from V and 2 bases from J, with 4 bases between. This CDR3 comprises 11 residues.

This sequence joins TRBV7-9 and TRBJ2-5; TRBD1 matches at 8 bases. This CDR3 has 15 amino acids. Germline CDR1 SEHNR, CDR2 FQNEAQ (reference sequence). V trimming: 6 bases; J trimming: 5 bases; junction bases outside the gene matches: 11. The CDR3 here is CASREDGQGPETQYF. The CDR3 bases are TGTGCCAGCAGGGAAGACGGACAGGGCCCTGAGACCCAGTACTTC.

The genes are TRBV28 and TRBJ1-4, with TRBD1 matching over 8 bases. V shed 8 bases and J 4 bases; nucleotides not matched to a gene: 3. Germline loops: CDR1 MDHEN, CDR2 SYDVKM. The CDR3 has 13 amino acids. CDR3 sequence (DNA): TGTGCCAGCCGGACAGGGTTTAATGAAAAACTGTTTTTT. This encodes CASRTGFNEKLFF.

This sequence joins TRBV6-6 and TRBJ2-1; D gene ambiguous. There are 12 residues in the CDR3. The germline V gene encodes CDR1 MNHNY and CDR2 SVGAGI (reference sequence). V shed 8 bases and J shed 0 bases, with 5 bases lying between them. Here the CDR3 reads CASLNSYNEQFF. In DNA form, the CDR3 reads TGTGCCAGCTTAAACTCCTACAATGAGCAGTTCTTC.

The V gene is TRBV27, the J gene TRBJ2-1; the match to TRBD1 covers 7 bases. CDR1 is MNHEY and CDR2 is SMNVEV in the germline V gene (reference sequence). Trimming took 4 bases from V and 11 from J; bases not matched to a gene: 5. This CDR3 comprises 12 residues. The chain's CDR3 is CASSSTGVQQFF. DNA of the CDR3: TGTGCCAGCAGTTCAACAGGGGTACAGCAGTTCTTC.